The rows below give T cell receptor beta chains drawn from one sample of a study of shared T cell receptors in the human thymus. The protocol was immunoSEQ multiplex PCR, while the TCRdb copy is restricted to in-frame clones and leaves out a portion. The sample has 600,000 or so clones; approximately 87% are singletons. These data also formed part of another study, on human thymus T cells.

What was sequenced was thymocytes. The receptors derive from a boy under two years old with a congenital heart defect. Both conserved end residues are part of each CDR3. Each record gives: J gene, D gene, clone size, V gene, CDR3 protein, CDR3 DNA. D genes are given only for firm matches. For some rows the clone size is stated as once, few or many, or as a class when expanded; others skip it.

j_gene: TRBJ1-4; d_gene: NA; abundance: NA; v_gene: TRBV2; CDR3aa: CASRKTYRTNEKLFF; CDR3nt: TGTGCCAGCAGAAAAACCTACAGGACTAATGAAAAACTGTTTTTT
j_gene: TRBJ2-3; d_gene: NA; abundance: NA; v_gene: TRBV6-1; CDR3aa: CASSEEVETGERRSTDTQYF; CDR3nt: TGTGCCAGCAGTGAAGAAGTCGAGACCGGCGAACGGAGGAGCACAGATACGCAGTATTTT
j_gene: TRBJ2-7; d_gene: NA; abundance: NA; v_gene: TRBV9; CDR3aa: CASSVGDSLFSYEQYF; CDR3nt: TGTGCCAGCAGCGTAGGAGACAGTTTATTCTCCTACGAGCAGTACTTC
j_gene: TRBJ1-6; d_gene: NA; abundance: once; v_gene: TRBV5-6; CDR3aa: CASSTRGMGNSPLHF; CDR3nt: TGTGCCAGCAGCACAAGGGGAATGGGGAATTCACCCCTCCACTTT
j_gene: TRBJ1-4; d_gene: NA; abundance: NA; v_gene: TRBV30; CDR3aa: CAWSRGTQDEKLFF; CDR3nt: TGTGCCTGGAGTAGGGGCACTCAGGATGAAAAACTGTTTTTT
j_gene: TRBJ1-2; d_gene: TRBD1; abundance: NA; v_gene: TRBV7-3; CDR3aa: CASSFQAGTGGYTF; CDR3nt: TGTGCCAGCAGTTTTCAGGCCGGGACAGGGGGCTACACCTTC
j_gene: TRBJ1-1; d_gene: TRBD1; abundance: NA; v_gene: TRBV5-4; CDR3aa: CASSFKLSGGDTEAFF; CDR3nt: TGTGCCAGCAGCTTTAAGTTGTCAGGGGGTGACACTGAAGCTTTCTTT
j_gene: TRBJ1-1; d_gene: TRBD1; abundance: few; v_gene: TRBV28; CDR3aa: CASSLRQGSTEAFF; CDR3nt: TGTGCCAGCAGTCTCCGACAGGGGAGCACTGAAGCTTTCTTT
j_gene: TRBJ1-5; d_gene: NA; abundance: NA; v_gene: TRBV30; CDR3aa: CAWSVEGGAGSNQPQHF; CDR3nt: TGTGCCTGGAGTGTTGAAGGGGGAGCAGGTAGCAATCAGCCCCAGCATTTT
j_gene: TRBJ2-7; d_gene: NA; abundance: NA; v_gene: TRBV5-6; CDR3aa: CASSLVGAGPSYEQYF; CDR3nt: TGTGCCAGCAGCTTGGTGGGGGCAGGGCCCTCCTACGAGCAGTACTTC
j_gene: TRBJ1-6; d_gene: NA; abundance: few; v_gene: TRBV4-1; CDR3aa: CASSQDNGLFHF; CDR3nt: TGCGCCAGCAGCCAAGATAACGGTCTTTTCCACTTT
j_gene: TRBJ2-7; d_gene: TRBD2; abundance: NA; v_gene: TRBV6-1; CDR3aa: CASRPGRGEYEQYF; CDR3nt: TGTGCCAGCAGACCAGGCCGGGGGGAATACGAGCAGTACTTC
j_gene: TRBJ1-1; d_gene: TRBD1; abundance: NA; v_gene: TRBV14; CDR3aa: CASSQYRRTGLFNTEAFF; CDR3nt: TGTGCCAGCAGCCAATATCGCCGGACAGGCCTATTTAACACTGAAGCTTTCTTT